This TCR beta chain was identified in a study of neoadjuvant nivolumab and ipilimumab in lung cancer. Study information: The combination arm added day-1 ipilimumab 1 mg/kg to nivolumab 3 mg/kg on days 1, 15, 29.

Study-level results: Resected tumors had greater TCR richness and clonality than uninvolved lung. From pretherapy to surgery, tumor richness and clonality rose with dual therapy. Resected-tumor TCR richness correlated positively with pretherapy blood richness.

The assay was immunoSEQ multiplex PCR, and TCRdb's table has in-frame clones only and misses some. The sample includes around 6,000 clones, approximately 64% seen only once; the top ten take approximately 14%. Trimming cost V 3 bases and J 1 base, with 5 bases left between them. The germline V gene has CDR1 SEHNR and CDR2 FQNEAQ (reference sequence). The CDR3 runs to 13 residues. This clone came up a few times. Its target is not known. At the DNA level, this CDR3 is encoded by other sequences in the same sample as well. The specimen comprised tumor tissue, sampled after neoadjuvant nivolumab, alone or with ipilimumab, at or shortly before surgery. The source is an adult with non-small cell lung cancer. The chain joins TRBV7-9 to TRBJ2-3; D is undetermined. The CDR3 protein is CASSLDGTDTQYF. The CDR3 bases are TGTGCCAGCAGCTTGGACGGCACAGATACGCAGTATTTT. The variable domain in full, completed from reference TRBV7-9 and TRBJ2-3, reads DTGVSQNPRHKITKRGQNVTFRCDPISEHNRLYWYRQTLGQGPEFLTYFQNEAQLEKSRLLSDRFSAERPKGSFSTLEIQRTEQGDSAMYLCASSLDGTDTQYFGPGTRLTVL.